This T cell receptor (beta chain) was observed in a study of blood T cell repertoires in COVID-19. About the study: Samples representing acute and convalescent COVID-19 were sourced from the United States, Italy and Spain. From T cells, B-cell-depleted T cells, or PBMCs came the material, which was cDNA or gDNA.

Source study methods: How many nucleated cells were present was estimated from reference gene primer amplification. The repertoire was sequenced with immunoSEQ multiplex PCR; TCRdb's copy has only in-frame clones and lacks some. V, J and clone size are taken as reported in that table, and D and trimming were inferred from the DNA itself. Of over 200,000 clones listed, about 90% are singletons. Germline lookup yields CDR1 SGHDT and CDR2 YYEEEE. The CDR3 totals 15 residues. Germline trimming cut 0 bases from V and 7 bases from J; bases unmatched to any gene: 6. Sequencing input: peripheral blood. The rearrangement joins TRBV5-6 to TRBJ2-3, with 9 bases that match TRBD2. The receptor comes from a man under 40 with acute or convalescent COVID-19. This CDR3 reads CASSLGLAGRNTQYF. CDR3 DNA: TGTGCCAGCAGCTTGGGCCTAGCGGGGAGAAATACGCAGTATTTT.